This TCR beta chain comes out of a study of CD8 T cells in ankylosing spondylitis. This CDR3 has 14 residues. Germline values: CDR1 LGHDT, CDR2 YNNKEL (reference sequence). In TCRdb, the 5' RACE reads were re-called with MiXCR into one record per CDR3 protein. The profile shows roughly 180,000 distinct CDR3 sequences, 9.5% to 13% of them singletons. On this clonotype: One end of the junction is discordant with germline, which a read error may explain.

This TCR came from a male donor with ankylosing spondylitis or in good health (not recorded which). The sequenced material came from blood, either unsorted or a sorted T cell fraction (not recorded which). The chain has TRBV3-1 and TRBJ2-7; 10 bases are a match to TRBD2. In nucleotides, the CDR3 is TGTGTCAGCAGCCACCTAGCGGGAGCCCCCGAGCAGTACTTC. The encoded protein is CVSSHLAGAPEQYF.